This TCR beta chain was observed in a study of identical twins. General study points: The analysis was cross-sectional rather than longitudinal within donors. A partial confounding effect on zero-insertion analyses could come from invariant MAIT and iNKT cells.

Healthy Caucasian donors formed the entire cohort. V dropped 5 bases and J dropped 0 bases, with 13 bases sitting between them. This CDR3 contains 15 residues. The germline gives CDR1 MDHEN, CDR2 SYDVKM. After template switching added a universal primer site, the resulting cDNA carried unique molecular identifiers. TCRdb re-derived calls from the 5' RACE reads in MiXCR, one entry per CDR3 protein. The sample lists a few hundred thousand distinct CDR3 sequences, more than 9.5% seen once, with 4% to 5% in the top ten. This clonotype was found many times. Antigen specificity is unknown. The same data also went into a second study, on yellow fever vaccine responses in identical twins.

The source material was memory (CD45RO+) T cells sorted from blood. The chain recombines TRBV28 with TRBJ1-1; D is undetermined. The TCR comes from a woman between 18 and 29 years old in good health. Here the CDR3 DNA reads TGTGCCAGCAGTCCGTGGACTGTGATGAACACTGAAGCTTTCTTT. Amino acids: CASSPWTVMNTEAFF.